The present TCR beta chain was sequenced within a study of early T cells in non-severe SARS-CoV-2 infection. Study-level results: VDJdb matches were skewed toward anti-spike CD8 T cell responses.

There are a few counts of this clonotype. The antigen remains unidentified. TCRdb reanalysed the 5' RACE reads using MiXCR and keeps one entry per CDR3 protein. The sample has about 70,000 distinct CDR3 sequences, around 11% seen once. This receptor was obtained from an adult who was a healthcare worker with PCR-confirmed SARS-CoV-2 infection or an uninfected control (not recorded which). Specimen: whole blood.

The CDR3 bases are TGTGCCAGCAGTGGCTCCCGGACAGGGATAAACATTCAGTACTTC. It is translated as CASSGSRTGINIQYF. V gene TRBV6-2 or TRBV6-3 combines with J gene TRBJ2-4, with 8 bases aligning to TRBD1. V shed 5 bases and J 6 bases; nucleotides not matched to a gene: 9. The CDR3 is 15 residues long. Germline V gene data show CDR1 as MNHEY and CDR2 as SVGEGT.